A single TCR beta chain is shown here with its context. Its antigen is unidentified. This sample is part of a study of cytomegalovirus exposure and HLA in healthy donors. Study details: The roughly 120 validation repertoires, a later analysis reported, used the same platform as the 666 first-cohort repertoires.

Study-level results: A few CMV-associated chains were confirmed in vitro to be specific for CMV antigens.

Data came from immunoSEQ multiplex PCR; TCRdb stores just in-frame clones and leaves some out. The table has fewer than 150,000 clones, roughly 86% seen once; the top ten hold approximately 10%. The CDR3 is 13 amino acids. Germline V gene lookup returns CDR1 SNHLY and CDR2 FYNNEI. V lost 7 bases, J lost 3 bases, and 10 bases lay in between. Input material: PBMCs. The sequence came from a man aged 18 to 29 in good health and CMV-seropositive. The chain uses TRBV2 and TRBJ1-3, with D maybe TRBD1 (6 bases). The CDR3 DNA sequence: TGTGCCAGCATCTACAGGGTTGGAAACACCATATATTTT. Its protein is CASIYRVGNTIYF.